A single sample is the source of the 5 T cell receptor beta chains below, sequenced in a study of OX40 agonist ivuxolimab in advanced cancers. Clones were read by immunoSEQ multiplex PCR, and TCRdb kept only the in-frame ones, dropping some. The sample has under 85,000 clones, around 84% seen once; the top ten hold 0.83%. The starting material was CD4+ or CD8+ T cells sorted from blood, obtained in a trial of the OX40 agonist ivuxolimab. Receptor source: an adult with an advanced solid tumor such as melanoma, head and neck, liver or kidney cancer.

The V gene is TRBV5-1, the J gene TRBJ2-7; D possibly corresponds to TRBD2 (6 bases). The CDR3 is 15 amino acids. Trimming removed 2 bases from V and 1 base from J, with 13 bases in between. Germline CDR1 SGHRS, CDR2 YFSETQ. CDR3 region: CASSLESGLSYEQYF. In DNA form, the CDR3 reads TGCGCCAGCAGCTTAGAATCGGGACTTTCCTACGAGCAGTACTTC.

The chain employs TRBV19 and TRBJ1-5; a possible D gene is TRBD1 (6 bases). Germline values: CDR1 LNHDA, CDR2 SQIVND (reference sequence). The germline V and J ends were trimmed by 6 bases and 3 bases, with 12 bases remaining between them. This CDR3 has 14 residues. For the CDR3, the DNA is TGTGCCAGTAGCCGGACAGTGCTCAATCAGCCCCAGCATTTT. Protein: CASSRTVLNQPQHF.

This CDR3 is CASSPPHDYDSMFF. In DNA, the CDR3 is TGCGCCAGCAGCCCTCCCCACGACTACGATTCAATGTTCTTC. This sequence joins TRBV4-3 and TRBJ2-1, with D perhaps TRBD2 (5 bases). CDR1 LGHNA and CDR2 YSLEER come from the germline V gene. The CDR3 spans 14 residues. Trimming took off 4 bases at V and 15 bases at J, with 22 bases between the two ends.

This clone was picked up a small number of times. This chain joins TRBV15 and TRBJ2-7; TRBD2 aligns across 8 bases. Germline CDR1 and CDR2: LNHNV and YYDKDF (reference sequence). V lost 0 bases and J lost 7; bases outside the gene matches: 5. The CDR3 is 14 amino acids. The CDR3 bases are TGTGCCACCAGCAGAGATCCGCGGGGGGAAGAGCAGTACTTC. It specifies CATSRDPRGEEQYF.

V usage is TRBV18 and J usage is TRBJ2-5; 8 nucleotides line up with TRBD1. Trimming at V came to 4 bases and at J to 3 bases, leaving 1 base not matched to a gene. The CDR3 has 13 amino acids. The germline gives CDR1 KGHSH, CDR2 LQKENI. The CDR3 DNA sequence: TGTGCCAGCTCACAGACAGGGGAAGAGACCCAGTACTTC. This translates into CASSQTGEETQYF.